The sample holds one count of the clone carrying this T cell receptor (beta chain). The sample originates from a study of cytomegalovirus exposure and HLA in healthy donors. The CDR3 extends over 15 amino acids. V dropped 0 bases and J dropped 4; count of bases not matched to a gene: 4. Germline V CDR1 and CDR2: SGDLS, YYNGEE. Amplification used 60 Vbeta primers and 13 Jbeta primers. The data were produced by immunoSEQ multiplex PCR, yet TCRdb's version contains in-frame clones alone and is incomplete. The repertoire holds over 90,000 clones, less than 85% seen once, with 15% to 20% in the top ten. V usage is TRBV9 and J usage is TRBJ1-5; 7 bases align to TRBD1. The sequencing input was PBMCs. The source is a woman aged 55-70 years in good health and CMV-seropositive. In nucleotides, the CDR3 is TGTGCCAGCAGCGTAGCTCCGACAGGGAATCAGCCCCAGCATTTT. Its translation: CASSVAPTGNQPQHF.